This record concerns one T cell receptor (beta chain) sequence. This clonotype was seen more than once but under ten times. Its antigen is currently not known. One base away there is no much larger clone; base qualities are not given. Graves' hyperthyroidism was defined as stable when no progression to ophthalmopathy occurred over 18 months of follow-up. Hyperthyroidism patients were newly diagnosed, had a disease duration of under 2 months, and were aged 18 to 65 years. Patients with uncontrolled infections, other autoimmune diseases, pregnancy or lactation were excluded. Diagnoses were established on the basis of clinical symptoms, serum thyroxine and TRAb, thyroid ultrasound, and orbital computed tomography. PBMCs were separated from about 10 ml of fresh peripheral blood using Ficoll-Paque density gradient centrifugation. Trizol reagent was used to extract total RNA, and RNA quality was then checked on an Agilent 2100 Bioanalyzer.

The record originates from a study of T cells in Graves' hyperthyroidism and ophthalmopathy (dated by TCRdb to about 2019). The study in broad terms: Peripheral blood samples were taken at the time of initial diagnosis, prior to any treatment. The roughly 94 discovery patients were randomly divided into training and test sets at a 7:3 ratio. An independent validation cohort of some 18 hyperthyroidism patients and about 16 patients who later progressed to ophthalmopathy tested prospective prediction of ophthalmopathy. A discovery cohort of approximately 100 patients, about 40 with Graves' ophthalmopathy and about 58 with stable Graves' hyperthyroidism, was used to find distinguishing TCR V-J signatures. In addition, the study compared T-cell repertoires in thyroid tissue and in blood from six Graves' hyperthyroidism patients. TCR Vbeta CDR3 sequencing of 120 to 150 peripheral blood samples (more than 40 ophthalmopathy, roughly 72 hyperthyroidism and approximately 17 progressor patients) is reported in the paper. Once sampling was done, hyperthyroidism patients were given methimazole at a starting dose of 30 mg daily, whereas ophthalmopathy patients were given high-dose intravenous methylprednisolone.

TCR beta CDR3 regions were amplified from RNA transcripts. The TCR CDR3 was subjected to a first round of RT-PCR using the HTBI primer set and the Qiagen OneStep RT-PCR kit. The libraries were constructed in a second round of multiplex PCR and then size-selected and purified. Libraries were sequenced paired-end with 100 bp reads on an Illumina HiSeq2000. Per the original workflow: SOAPnuke was used to process the raw data, removing reads that contained adapters or uncalled bases, had a mean Phred below 15, or lacked an exact match to the constant primer or identifier. COPE v1.2.5 was used to merge high-quality paired reads, and clonotypes were defined as unique nucleotide sequences. Clonotypes were aligned to IMGT TRBV, TRBD and TRBJ reference segments using MiTCR v1.1. Analysis was restricted to V-J combinations with a frequency above 0.0001, which covered 99.2% of repertoires. A TCS score was defined as the ratio of F50 (clonal expansion) to E x V (chaos), with BLOSUM62-based TCRdist applied between CDR3 peptides within each V-J. Welch's t-statistics and random forest reduced several hundred V-J features to roughly 13, which were used in a naive Bayes classifier (R e1071). The public reads were reprocessed in TCRdb via fastp at Q25 and MiXCR, keeping in-frame beta chains. Each record represents a unique CDR3 protein, reported with the most common genes and DNA among its rows. The V and J calls, along with clone size, are taken from TCRdb and not from the paper's own processing. This sample is represented by roughly 290,000 distinct CDR3 sequences; about an eighth of them were singletons. The ten largest make up roughly 7.9% of the sample.

CDR1 is given as SGHTA and CDR2 as FQGTGA, both from the germline V gene. The CDR3 measures 16 amino acids from cysteine to phenylalanine. Kept here is only the CDR3 DNA, which spans 48 bases and is read in frame from base 1. V is reduced by 2 bases and J by 0 bases, leaving a spacing of 10 bases between them. On the study overall, not on this receptor specifically: No statistical method was used to fix the sample size in advance, and group allocation was not hidden from the investigators. In validation, the model predicted progression to ophthalmopathy with approximately 69% sensitivity and about 73% specificity, a median of approximately 6.7 months before onset. In cross-validation, a model built on a 13 V-J signature told ophthalmopathy apart from stable hyperthyroidism with approximately 90% sensitivity and about 81% specificity, and in testing the same model reached 80%/75%. Most expanded thyroid clonotypes (frequency above 0.001) were also detected in blood, a finding suggesting that blood repertoires may reflect thyroid immune responses.

The sequencing input was blood. The V and J segments used are TRBV7-3 and TRBJ2-2; TRBD2 is a possible D gene, resting on 5 matching bases. The TCR was taken from a woman between 40 and 50 years old with Graves' hyperthyroidism. The CDR3 region has the sequence CASSLYRGSNTGELFF. DNA sequence: TGTGCCAGCAGCTTATACCGGGGATCGAACACCGGGGAGCTGTTTTTT.